Each of the 12 T cell receptor beta chains below was sequenced from the same sample in a study of T cells expressing NK-cell markers. For each CDR3 protein, TCRdb gives one entry from its re-call of the 5' RACE reads, without DNA. The sample totals hundreds of thousands of distinct CDR3 sequences. Sequenced sample: blood T cells: a sorted CD56 or NKG2C T cell subset, CD4+ or CD8+ T cells, or bulk PBMC T cells (not recorded which). The receptors stem from a man aged 18-75 years in good health.

The chain joins TRBV12-3 or TRBV12-4 to TRBJ2-5; with no DNA, the TCRdb D assignment of TRBD1 cannot be verified. CDR3 length equals 13 residues. The CDR3: CASRQAKQETQYF.

The genes are TRBV2 and TRBJ1-5. Germline V CDR1 and CDR2: SNHLY, FYNNEI. The CDR3 contains 15 residues. CDR3 protein: CASTFGFGGDAPQHF.

This sequence joins TRBV2 and TRBJ1-1; TCRdb reports TRBD1, a call that lacks DNA to check it against. Germline V gene lookup returns CDR1 SNHLY and CDR2 FYNNEI. There are 14 residues in the CDR3. The CDR3 protein is CASLDRGPNTEAFF.

The J gene is TRBJ2-1, the V gene TRBV14; absent DNA, TCRdb's TRBD1 call cannot be checked. The CDR3 contains 13 residues. CDR1 and CDR2 (germline): SGHDN, FVKESK. CDR3 loop: CASSSVRGIEQFF. Variable domain in full (rest from reference TRBV14 and TRBJ2-1): EAGVTQFPSHSVIEKGQTVTLRCDPISGHDNLYWYRRVMGKEIKFLLHFVKESKQDESGMPNNRFLAERTGGTYSTLKVQPAELEDSGVYFCASSSVRGIEQFFGPGTRLTVL.

The genes are TRBV12-1 and TRBJ2-2; TCRdb outputs TRBD1, but without DNA this stays unchecked. TRBV12-1 has pseudogene status. This CDR3 is built from 15 residues. Here the CDR3 reads CASSSRPGQVGELFF.

V and J are TRBV20-1 and TRBJ1-2; the D call of TRBD1 rests on TCRdb alone, since no DNA is present to check it. From germline, CDR1 is DFQATT and CDR2 SNEGSKA (reference sequence). CDR3 length: 15 residues. CDR3 loop: CSARGDRVFGDGYTF.

The chain recombines TRBV2 with TRBJ2-1. Germline V gene data show CDR1 as SNHLY and CDR2 as FYNNEI. The CDR3 runs to 12 residues. CDR3 loop: CASNGDYNEQFF.

The chain couples TRBV12-5 to TRBJ2-3. The CDR3 contains 14 residues. Germline V gene lookup returns CDR1 LGHNT and CDR2 FRNRAP. CDR3: CASGFFMRTDTQYF.

V usage is TRBV27 and J usage is TRBJ2-3; the D call from TCRdb, TRBD1, cannot be confirmed without DNA. CDR1 is MNHEY, CDR2 SMNVEV, per germline (reference sequence). The CDR3 contains 15 residues. CDR3 residues: CASSGWGSSTDTQYF.

The V and J genes are TRBV7-2 and TRBJ2-7; lacking DNA, the TRBD1 call made by TCRdb goes unchecked. Per germline, CDR1 SGHTA and CDR2 FQGNSA. This CDR3 contains 15 residues. CDR3 region: CASSPGGNLYEEQYF.

The chain recombines TRBV11-2 with TRBJ2-2. CDR1 and CDR2 (germline): SGHAT, FQNNGV. The CDR3 consists of 13 residues. The CDR3 protein is CARKDGGDGELFF.

The chain joins TRBV6-5 to TRBJ2-7; TCRdb's assignment of TRBD1 cannot be checked, as there is no DNA. Germline-derived CDR1 and CDR2 are MNHEY and SVGAGI. The CDR3 has 14 amino acids. The CDR3 here is CASSTYGRAYEQYF.